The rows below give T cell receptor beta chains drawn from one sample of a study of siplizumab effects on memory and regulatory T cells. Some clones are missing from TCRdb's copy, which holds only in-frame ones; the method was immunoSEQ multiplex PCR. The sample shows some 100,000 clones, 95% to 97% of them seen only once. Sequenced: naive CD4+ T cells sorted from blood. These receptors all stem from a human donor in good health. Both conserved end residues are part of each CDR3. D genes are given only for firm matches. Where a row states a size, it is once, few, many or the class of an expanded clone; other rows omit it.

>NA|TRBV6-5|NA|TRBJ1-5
TGTGCCAGCAGCGATAGCAATCAGCCCCAGCATTTT
CASSDSNQPQHF
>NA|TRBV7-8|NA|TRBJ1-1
TGTGCCAGCAGCTTAGTTTTCGGGGGAACTGAAGCTTTCTTT
CASSLVFGGTEAFF
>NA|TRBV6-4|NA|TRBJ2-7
TGTGCCAGCAGTGACCACGAGCAGTACTTC
CASSDHEQYF
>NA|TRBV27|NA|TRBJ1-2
TGTGCCAGCAGGAACGGTATCTATGGCTACACCTTC
CASRNGIYGYTF
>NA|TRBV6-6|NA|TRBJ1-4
TGTGCCAGCAGTTACCGGGACGGTGAAAAACTGTTTTTT
CASSYRDGEKLFF
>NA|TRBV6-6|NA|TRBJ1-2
TGTGCCAGCAGCCCCCAGGGCTTAGAGGGCTACACCTTC
CASSPQGLEGYTF
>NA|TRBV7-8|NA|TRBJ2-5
TGTGCCAGCAGCTTAGAGTGGGCCGCCAGGGCCAAGGAGACCCAGTACTTC
CASSLEWAARAKETQYF
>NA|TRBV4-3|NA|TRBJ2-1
TGCGCCAGCAGCCTACTTTCCAATGAGCAGTTCTTC
CASSLLSNEQFF
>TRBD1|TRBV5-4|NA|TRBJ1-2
TGTGCCAGCAGCGGGGTAGGACAGGCACTCGGTCGCTACACCTTC
CASSGVGQALGRYTF
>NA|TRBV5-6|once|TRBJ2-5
TGTGCCAGCAGCTGGGGGAGGTCGGGTTGGTACCAAGAGACCCAGTACTTC
CASSWGRSGWYQETQYF
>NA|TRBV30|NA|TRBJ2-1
TGTGCCTGGAGTGTGGGGGGGCCGGGGAATGAGCAGTTCTTC
CAWSVGGPGNEQFF
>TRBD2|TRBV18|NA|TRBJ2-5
TGTGCCAGCTCACCCGGACTAGCGGGGTATCCCCGAGAGACCCAGTACTTC
CASSPGLAGYPRETQYF
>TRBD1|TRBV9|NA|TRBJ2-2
TGTGCCAGCAGCGTGGGGAGACAGGGTGGGCCCGGGGAGCTGTTTTTT
CASSVGRQGGPGELFF
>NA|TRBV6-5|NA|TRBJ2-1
TGTGCCAGCAGTTACGATCCTACGGGTAGTGAGCAGTTCTTC
CASSYDPTGSEQFF
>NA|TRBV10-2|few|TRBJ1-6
TGCGCCAGCAGCATCGGACGGGGGAATTCACCCCTCCACTTT
CASSIGRGNSPLHF
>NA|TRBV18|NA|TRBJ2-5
TGTGCCAGCTCACCCAGACTGCTCCAAGAGACCCAGTACTTC
CASSPRLLQETQYF
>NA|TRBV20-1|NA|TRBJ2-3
TGCAGTGCTAGACGTGGAGATACGCAGTATTTT
CSARRGDTQYF
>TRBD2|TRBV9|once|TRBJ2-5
TGTGCCAGCAGCGCCGGGACTAGCGGGGGTCAAGAGACCCAGTACTTC
CASSAGTSGGQETQYF
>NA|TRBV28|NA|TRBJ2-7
TGTGCCAGCACCCCTAAAGGGCGGGGGCACTACGAGCAGTACTTC
CASTPKGRGHYEQYF
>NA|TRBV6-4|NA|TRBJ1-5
TGTGCCAGCAGTGACTCGATACAGCGAAGCAATCAGCCCCAGCATTTT
CASSDSIQRSNQPQHF
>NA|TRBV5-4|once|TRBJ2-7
TGTGCCAGCAGCCGAAACCAGGGATCTTACAACGAGCAGTACTTC
CASSRNQGSYNEQYF
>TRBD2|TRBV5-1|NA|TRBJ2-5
TGCGCCAGCAGCTTGGGAAGGCTAGCGGGGGCCCTTCAAGAGACCCAGTACTTC
CASSLGRLAGALQETQYF
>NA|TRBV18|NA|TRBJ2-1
TGTGCCAGCTCAACGAGTGCGGGTGAGCAGTTCTTC
CASSTSAGEQFF
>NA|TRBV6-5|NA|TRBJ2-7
TGTGCCAGCAGTCCAGGACTATTTAGCTCCTACGAGCAGTACTTC
CASSPGLFSSYEQYF
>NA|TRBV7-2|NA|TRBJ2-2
TGTGCCAGCAGCTTAAGAACCCCTGCTGGCACCGGGGAGCTGTTTTTT
CASSLRTPAGTGELFF
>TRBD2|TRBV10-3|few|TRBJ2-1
TGTGCCGCGAGCGGGGTGTCGATCGATGAGCAGTTCTTC
CAASGVSIDEQFF